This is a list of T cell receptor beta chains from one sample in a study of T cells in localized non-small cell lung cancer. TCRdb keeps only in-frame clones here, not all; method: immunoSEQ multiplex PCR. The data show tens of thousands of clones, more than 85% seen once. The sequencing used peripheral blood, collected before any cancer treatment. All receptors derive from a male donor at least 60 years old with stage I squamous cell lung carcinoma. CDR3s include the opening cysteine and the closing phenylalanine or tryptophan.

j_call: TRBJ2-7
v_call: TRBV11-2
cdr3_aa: CASSLGWDNPYEQYF

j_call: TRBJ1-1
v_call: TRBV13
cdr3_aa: CASSLKGTEAFF

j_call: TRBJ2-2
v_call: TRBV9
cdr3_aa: CASSVAGVPGELFF

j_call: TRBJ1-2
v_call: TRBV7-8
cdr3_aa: CASSFDRAGYTF

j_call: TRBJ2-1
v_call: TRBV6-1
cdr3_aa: CASREDLSYNEQFF

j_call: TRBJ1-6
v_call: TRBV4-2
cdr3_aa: CASSQAGGPSSPLHF

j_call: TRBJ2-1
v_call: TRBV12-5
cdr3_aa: CASGFGALGYNEQFF

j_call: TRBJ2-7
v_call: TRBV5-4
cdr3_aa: CASSSPRGLAGDEQYF

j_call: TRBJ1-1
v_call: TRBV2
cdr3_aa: CASSVQGGTEAFF

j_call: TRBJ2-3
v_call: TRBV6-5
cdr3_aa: CASRRGEVDTQYF

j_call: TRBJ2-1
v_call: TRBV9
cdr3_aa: CASSVEGLNEQFF

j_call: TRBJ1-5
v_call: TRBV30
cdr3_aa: CAWSVQGNQPQHF

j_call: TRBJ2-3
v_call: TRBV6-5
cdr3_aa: CASSPRQGRTDTQYF

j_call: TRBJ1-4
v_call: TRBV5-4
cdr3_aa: CASSLSAGIANEKLFF

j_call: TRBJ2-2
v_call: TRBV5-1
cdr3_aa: CASSLTANTGELFF

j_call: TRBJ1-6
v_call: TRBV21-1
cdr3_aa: CASSKLGFCNSPLHF

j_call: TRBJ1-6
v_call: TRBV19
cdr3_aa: CASSDRALGQNSPLHF

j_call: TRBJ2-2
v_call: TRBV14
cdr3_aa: CASSLQTTGELFF

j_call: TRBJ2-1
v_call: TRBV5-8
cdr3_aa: CASSLGGSSYNEQFF

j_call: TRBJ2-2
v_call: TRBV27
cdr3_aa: CASSSVGGNTGELFF

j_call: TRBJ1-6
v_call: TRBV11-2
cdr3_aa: CASSLARDRGASPLHF

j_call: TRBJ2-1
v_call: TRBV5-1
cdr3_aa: CASSLAMLSYNEQFF

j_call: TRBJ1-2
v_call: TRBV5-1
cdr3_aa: CASSEQGSAYGYTF

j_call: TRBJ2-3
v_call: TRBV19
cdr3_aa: CASSTIKGDTQYF

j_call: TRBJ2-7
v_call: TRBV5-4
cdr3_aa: CASSFGAYEQYF

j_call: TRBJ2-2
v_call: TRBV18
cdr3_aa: CASSPLQGSTGELFF

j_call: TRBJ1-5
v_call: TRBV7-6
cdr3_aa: CASSLGSGLGGNQPQHF

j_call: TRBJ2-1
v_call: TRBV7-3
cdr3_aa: CASSLPGSGGYNEQFF

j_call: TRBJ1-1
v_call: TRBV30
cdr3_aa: CAWSVQGNTEAFF

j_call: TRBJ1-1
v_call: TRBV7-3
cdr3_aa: CASSAQHGPSQAFF

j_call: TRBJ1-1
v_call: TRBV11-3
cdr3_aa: CASSLEGTGTEAFF

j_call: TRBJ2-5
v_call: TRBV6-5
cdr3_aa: CASSFGQKETQYF

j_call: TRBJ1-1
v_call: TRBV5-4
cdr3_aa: CASSLGQNMNTEAFF

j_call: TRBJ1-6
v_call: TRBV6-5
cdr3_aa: CASSYSMASINSPLHF

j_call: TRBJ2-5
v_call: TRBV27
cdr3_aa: CASSNTGTYGETQYF

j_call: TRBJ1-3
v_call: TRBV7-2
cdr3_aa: CASSSRGQWNTIYF

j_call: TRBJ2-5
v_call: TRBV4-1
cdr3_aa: CASSQERTLGGKETQYF

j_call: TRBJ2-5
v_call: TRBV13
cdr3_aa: CASSLKADQETQYF

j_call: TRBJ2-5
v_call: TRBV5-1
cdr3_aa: CASSLAGTGVTETQYF

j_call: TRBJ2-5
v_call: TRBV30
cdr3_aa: CAWNHGGETQYF

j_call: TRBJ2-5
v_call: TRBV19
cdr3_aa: CASSHRGAGGGETQYF

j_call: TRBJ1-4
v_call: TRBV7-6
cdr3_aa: CASSLGIGTGEKLFF

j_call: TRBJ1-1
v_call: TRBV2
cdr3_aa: CASSEGPMNTEAFF

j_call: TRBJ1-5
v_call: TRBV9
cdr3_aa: CASSVAGAGQPQHF

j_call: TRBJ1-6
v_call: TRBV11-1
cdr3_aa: CASSSSGGSFSPLHF

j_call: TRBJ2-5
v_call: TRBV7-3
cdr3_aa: CASSLGDRKETQYF

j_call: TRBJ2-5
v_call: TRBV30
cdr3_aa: CAWKGLKETQYF

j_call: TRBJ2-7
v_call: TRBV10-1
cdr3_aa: CASSWDRGDEQYF

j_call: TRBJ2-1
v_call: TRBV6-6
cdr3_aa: CASGSTGTGYNEQFF

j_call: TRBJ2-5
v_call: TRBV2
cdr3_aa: CASRGFRETQYF